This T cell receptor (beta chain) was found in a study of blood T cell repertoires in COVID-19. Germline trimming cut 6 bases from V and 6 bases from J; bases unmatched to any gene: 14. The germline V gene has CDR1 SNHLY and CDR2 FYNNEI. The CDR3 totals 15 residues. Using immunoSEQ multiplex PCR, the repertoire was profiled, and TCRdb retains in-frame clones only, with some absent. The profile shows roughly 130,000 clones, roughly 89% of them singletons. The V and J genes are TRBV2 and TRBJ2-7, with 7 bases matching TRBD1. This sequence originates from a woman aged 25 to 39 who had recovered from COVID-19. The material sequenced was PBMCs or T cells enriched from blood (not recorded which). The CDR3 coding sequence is TGTGCCAGCAGGCCCAACAGGGGAGTTAGGGCCGAGCAGTACTTC. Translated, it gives CASRPNRGVRAEQYF.